The 30 T cell receptor beta chains given below trace back to one sample, sequenced in a study of T cells after posttransplantation cyclophosphamide. The table came from immunoSEQ multiplex PCR; TCRdb's copy has only in-frame clones and leaves some out. The top ten clones hold approximately 15% of a sample with about 7,600 clones, approximately 80% of them seen once. Cyclophosphamide on days +3 and +4 followed busulfan-fludarabine conditioning and a marrow graft. Here the sequenced sample was CD4+ T cells sorted from blood, taken 1,000 to 1,200 days after allogeneic stem cell transplant with posttransplant cyclophosphamide. The receptors shown here come from a female patient aged 40 to 50 who received an allogeneic stem cell transplant from a related donor, was CMV-positive, and had no GVHD. These T cells may partly come from the graft donor.

V is TRBV21-1 and J is TRBJ1-1; the table gives TRBD1 as D, unverified against the DNA. TRBV21-1 is termed a pseudogene. There are 12 residues in the CDR3. The CDR3 sequence is CASSDRDTEAFF. The CDR3 bases are TGTGCCAGCAGTGACAGGGACACTGAAGCTTTCTTT.

The rearrangement joins TRBV18 to TRBJ1-1; tentatively, D is TRBD1 (6 bases). This CDR3 is built from 13 residues. Trimming removed 3 bases from V and 1 base from J, with 6 bases in between. Germline-derived CDR1 and CDR2 are KGHSH and LQKENI. CDR3 in DNA: TGTGCCAGCTCACCGACAGGGAACACTGAAGCTTTCTTT. This encodes CASSPTGNTEAFF.

This clone is medium-sized (0.01 to 0.1%). The rearrangement uses TRBV7-9 and TRBJ1-4; D is uncertain. This CDR3 has 15 residues. Germline-derived CDR1 and CDR2 are SEHNR and FQNEAQ (reference sequence). The V and J ends lost 1 base and 0 bases respectively, with 6 bases between them. The CDR3 DNA reads TGTGCCAGCAGCTTAGAACGGGCAACTAATGAAAAACTGTTTTTT. It encodes CASSLERATNEKLFF.

This sequence joins TRBV29-1 and TRBJ1-2; D gene ambiguous. The CDR3 covers 11 residues. Germline CDR1 is SQVTM and CDR2 is ANQGSEA. Between the trimmed V and J ends, which lost 6 bases and 5 bases, there was a span of 10 bases. CDR3 region: CSVLGVYGYTF. DNA of the CDR3: TGCAGCGTCCTCGGGGTTTATGGCTACACCTTC.

The chain carries TRBV7-9 and TRBJ1-1; D is uncertain. The germline V gene has CDR1 SEHNR and CDR2 FQNEAQ (reference sequence). This CDR3 has 15 amino acids. The V end was cut by 2 bases, the J end by 1 base, with 11 bases between. The CDR3 nucleotides are TGTGCCAGCAGCTTACGCGATACAGCGAACACTGAAGCTTTCTTT. This gives the protein CASSLRDTANTEAFF. The full variable domain, rest sourced from reference TRBV7-9 and TRBJ1-1, is DTGVSQNPRHKITKRGQNVTFRCDPISEHNRLYWYRQTLGQGPEFLTYFQNEAQLEKSRLLSDRFSAERPKGSFSTLEIQRTEQGDSAMYLCASSLRDTANTEAFFGQGTRLTVV.

The rearrangement uses TRBV25-1 and TRBJ2-7, with D possibly being TRBD1 (6 bases). Germline assignment: CDR1 MGHDK and CDR2 SYGVNS. The CDR3 has 13 residues. Trimming removed 4 bases at V and 6 bases at J, with 13 bases between. The chain's CDR3 is CASSVVQGSEQYF. DNA for the CDR3: TGTGCCAGCAGTGTAGTTCAGGGGAGCGAGCAGTACTTC.

V is TRBV6-4 and J is TRBJ2-6, with unresolved D. Germline V lookup: CDR1 MRHNA, CDR2 SNTAGT. Trimming removed 3 bases at V and 4 bases at J, with 16 bases between. This CDR3 is built from 17 residues. CDR3 residues: CASSEKFRAEGANVLTF. The DNA for the CDR3 is TGTGCCAGCAGTGAAAAATTTAGAGCTGAAGGGGCCAACGTCCTGACTTTC.

V is TRBV4-2 and J is TRBJ2-2, with TRBD2 matching 11 bases. V trimming: 1 base; J trimming: 1 base; junction bases outside the gene matches: 8. Germline CDR1 reads LGHNA; CDR2 reads YNFKEQ. The length of the CDR3 is 19 residues. This CDR3 is CASSQGSSSGGLNTGELFF. The CDR3 DNA reads as TGTGCCAGCAGCCAAGGTTCGTCTAGCGGGGGGCTGAACACCGGGGAGCTGTTTTTT.

CDR3 in DNA: TGTGCCAGTAAGAAATCCCCGGGTAGCGGGGGCTGGGATGAGCAGTTCTTC. Translated: CASKKSPGSGGWDEQFF. The gene calls are TRBV19 and TRBJ2-1, with TRBD2 matching over 9 bases. V shed 7 bases, J shed 8 bases, and the junction held 18 bases outside the gene matches. Germline values: CDR1 LNHDA, CDR2 SQIVND (reference sequence). The CDR3 has 17 amino acids. Based on the CDR3 plus reference TRBV19 and TRBJ2-1, the full variable domain is DGGITQSPKYLFRKEGQNVTLSCEQNLNHDAMYWYRQDPGQGLRLIYYSQIVNDFQKGDIAEGYSVSREKKESFPLTVTSAQKNPTAFYLCASKKSPGSGGWDEQFFGPGTRLTVL.

This clone was seen a handful of times. The V and J genes are TRBV7-3 and TRBJ1-2, with D perhaps TRBD1 (6 bases). Germline loops: CDR1 SGHTA, CDR2 FQGTGA. V was clipped by 0 bases and J by 4 bases, with 12 bases between them. The CDR3 covers 15 residues. The CDR3 nucleotides read TGTGCCAGCAGCTTAACGGGGACACCGATCTATGGCTACACCTTC. As protein: CASSLTGTPIYGYTF.

This clone occurred once. The chain is built from TRBV19 and TRBJ2-2; possible D gene TRBD1, 6 bases. The V gene's germline CDR1 is LNHDA and CDR2 SQIVND (reference sequence). V was clipped by 3 bases and J by 6 bases, with 11 bases between them. This CDR3 has 14 amino acids. The CDR3 spells CASSIQGPAGELFF. Written as DNA, the CDR3 is TGTGCCAGTAGTATTCAGGGGCCGGCCGGGGAGCTGTTTTTT.

This clone has just a few counts. This chain joins TRBV7-9 and TRBJ1-5; D is undetermined. V lost 1 base and J lost 6, with 13 bases in between. Germline V CDR1 and CDR2: SEHNR, FQNEAQ (reference sequence). The CDR3 covers 15 residues. For the CDR3, the DNA is TGTGCCAGCAGCTTAGGGGGAGGGCCCGGTCAGCCCCAGCATTTT. Encoded protein: CASSLGGGPGQPQHF. Filled out from reference TRBV7-9 and TRBJ1-5, the complete variable domain reads DTGVSQNPRHKITKRGQNVTFRCDPISEHNRLYWYRQTLGQGPEFLTYFQNEAQLEKSRLLSDRFSAERPKGSFSTLEIQRTEQGDSAMYLCASSLGGGPGQPQHFGDGTRLSIL.

This rearrangement joins TRBV19 to TRBJ1-6, with D possibly matching TRBD1 (5 bases). Germline CDR1 reads LNHDA; CDR2 reads SQIVND (reference sequence). V dropped 3 bases and J dropped 6 bases, with 15 bases sitting between them. This CDR3 region has 16 residues. The CDR3 is CASSITSGGGNSPLHF. CDR3 bases: TGTGCCAGTAGTATTACGTCCGGGGGGGGTAATTCACCCCTCCACTTT.

This chain links TRBV5-8 with TRBJ2-1, with 15 bases lining up with TRBD2. This CDR3 comprises 15 residues. Germline loops: CDR1 SGHTS, CDR2 YDEGEE. V lost 4 bases to trimming and J lost 9 bases; unmatched junction nucleotides: 5. The CDR3 bases are TGTGCCAGCAGCCTGGGACTAGCGGGGGGAGGTGAGCAGTTCTTC. This encodes CASSLGLAGGGEQFF.

The chain has TRBV7-3 and TRBJ2-1; D remains ambiguous. CDR3 length: 15 residues. V lost 5 bases, J lost 0 bases, and 11 bases lay in between. The germline gives CDR1 SGHTA, CDR2 FQGTGA. The CDR3, as DNA: TGTGCCAGCAGCATTGACTCAACCTCCTACAATGAGCAGTTCTTC. Its protein product is CASSIDSTSYNEQFF.

The V gene is TRBV19, the J gene TRBJ2-2; 8 bases match TRBD1. The germline V gene has CDR1 LNHDA and CDR2 SQIVND (reference sequence). After removal of 5 bases from V and 4 bases from J, the junction contained 9 bases not matched to a gene. The CDR3 totals 16 residues. CDR3: CASSGHRGAGTGELFF. CDR3 DNA sequence: TGTGCCAGTAGTGGACACAGGGGGGCGGGCACCGGGGAGCTGTTTTTT. Complete variable domain (other parts from reference TRBV19 and TRBJ2-2): DGGITQSPKYLFRKEGQNVTLSCEQNLNHDAMYWYRQDPGQGLRLIYYSQIVNDFQKGDIAEGYSVSREKKESFPLTVTSAQKNPTAFYLCASSGHRGAGTGELFFGEGSRLTVL.

The V and J genes are TRBV27 and TRBJ2-5; 8 nucleotides match TRBD2. CDR3 length: 15 amino acids. CDR1 is MNHEY, CDR2 SMNVEV, per germline (reference sequence). The trim removed 5 bases at V and 1 base at J, leaving 6 bases unmatched. The CDR3: CASSLGGEGQETQYF. The CDR3 region has the DNA TGTGCCAGCAGTCTCGGGGGGGAGGGCCAAGAGACCCAGTACTTC.

The J gene is TRBJ2-7, the V gene TRBV7-2; D perhaps matches TRBD1 (5 bases). This CDR3 comprises 14 residues. From germline, CDR1 is SGHTA and CDR2 FQGNSA. Trimming left V 1 base short and J 5 bases short, with 12 bases between. CDR3 bases: TGTGCCAGCAGCTTAGATCAGGGTCGCGACGAGCAGTACTTC. This codes for CASSLDQGRDEQYF.

The genes are TRBV15 and TRBJ2-5; 9 bases are shared with TRBD2. Germline CDR1 reads LNHNV; CDR2 reads YYDKDF (reference sequence). Germline trimming cut 3 bases from V and 1 base from J; bases unmatched to any gene: 9. The CDR3 extends over 17 amino acids. The CDR3 DNA reads TGTGCCACCAGCAGCCGCCTCAGCGGGGGGCCCCAAGAGACCCAGTACTTC. Protein: CATSSRLSGGPQETQYF. Based on the CDR3 plus reference TRBV15 and TRBJ2-5, the full variable domain is DAMVIQNPRYQVTQFGKPVTLSCSQTLNHNVMYWYQQKSSQAPKLLFHYYDKDFNNEADTPDNFQSRRPNTSFCFLDIRSPGLGDTAMYLCATSSRLSGGPQETQYFGPGTRLLVL.

This chain joins TRBV28 and TRBJ2-3, with 7 nucleotides matching TRBD1. After removal of 3 bases from V and 3 bases from J, the junction contained 6 bases not matched to a gene. The CDR3 is 15 amino acids. Germline V lookup: CDR1 MDHEN, CDR2 SYDVKM. The CDR3 sequence: CASSFFGTVTDTQYF. DNA of the CDR3: TGTGCCAGCAGTTTTTTTGGGACAGTTACAGATACGCAGTATTTT.

This chain connects TRBV5-1 to TRBJ2-7; the D gene is possibly TRBD2 (6 bases). Trimming took off 4 bases at V and 5 bases at J, with 16 bases between the two ends. CDR1 and CDR2 (germline): SGHRS, YFSETQ. The CDR3 sequence is 14 residues long. In nucleotides, the CDR3 is TGCGCCAGCAGCACGGCGGGGTCTGTTAACGAGCAGTACTTC. It translates to CASSTAGSVNEQYF.

The V call is TRBV5-6, the J call TRBJ1-4, with 7 bases fitting TRBD1. The CDR3 loop spans 16 amino acids. Trimming cost V 1 base and J 8 bases; bases outside gene matches: 11. From germline, CDR1 is SGHDT and CDR2 YYEEEE. The CDR3, as DNA: TGTGCCAGCAGCTTGTGGCAGGGGGTTTTTCGGGAAAAACTGTTTTTT. Translating gives CASSLWQGVFREKLFF.

The V call is TRBV11-2, the J call TRBJ2-1; 7 positions match TRBD2. The V and J ends lost 1 base and 0 bases, in that order; junction bases with no gene match: 3. Germline V gene lookup returns CDR1 SGHAT and CDR2 FQNNGV. The CDR3 extends over 16 amino acids. CDR3 in DNA: TGTGCCAGCAGCTTAGTTCGGGGGGACTCCTACAATGAGCAGTTCTTC. It codes for CASSLVRGDSYNEQFF.

The V gene is TRBV19, the J gene TRBJ2-5, with D perhaps TRBD1 (5 bases). The CDR3 consists of 13 residues. The germline CDR1 and CDR2 sequences are LNHDA and SQIVND (reference sequence). V dropped 2 bases and J dropped 5 bases, with 9 bases sitting between them. CDR3 in amino acids: CASSIQGWETQYF. The CDR3 DNA reads as TGTGCCAGTAGTATACAGGGATGGGAGACCCAGTACTTC.

This chain connects TRBV28 to TRBJ1-6, with D possibly TRBD1 on 5 matching bases. Germline loops: CDR1 MDHEN, CDR2 SYDVKM. The ends were cut back, 2 bases at V and 8 bases at J, with 16 bases in the middle. CDR3 size: 16 residues. CDR3 protein: CASSLEGRGLDSPLHF. CDR3 in DNA: TGTGCCAGCAGTTTAGAGGGCCGGGGGTTGGATTCACCCCTCCACTTT. Combining the CDR3 with reference TRBV28 and TRBJ1-6 gives the whole variable domain DVKVTQSSRYLVKRTGEKVFLECVQDMDHENMFWYRQDPGLGLRLIYFSYDVKMKEKGDIPEGYSVSREKKERFSLILESASTNQTSMYLCASSLEGRGLDSPLHFGNGTRLTVT.

As concerns this clone: A read error is likely here: a far larger clone is one base away. V is TRBV28 and J is TRBJ2-7; TRBD2 might be the D (6 bases). The CDR3 is made up of 15 amino acids. With 5 bases removed from V and 2 bases from J, the gap between germline ends came to 16 bases. The germline V gene has CDR1 MDHEN and CDR2 SYDVKM. CDR3 DNA sequence: TGTGCCAGCAGTACCCCGGCGGGGTCCGCCTACGAGCAGTACTTC. Its translation: CASSTPAGSAYEQYF.

The J gene is TRBJ2-7, the V gene TRBV18, with unresolved D. Trimming removed 6 bases at V and 1 base at J, with 4 bases between. The CDR3 runs 11 residues. The germline V gene has CDR1 KGHSH and CDR2 LQKENI. The CDR3 spells CASSTSYEQYF. The DNA for the CDR3 is TGTGCCAGCTCGACATCCTACGAGCAGTACTTC.

The gene calls are TRBV5-1 and TRBJ2-7; D perhaps matches TRBD1 (5 bases). Trimming removed 0 bases at V and 3 bases at J, with 7 bases between. This CDR3 comprises 13 residues. The V gene's germline CDR1 is SGHRS and CDR2 YFSETQ. Here the CDR3 DNA reads TGCGCCAGCAGCTTGGCCCAGGGCTACGAGCAGTACTTC. Its translation: CASSLAQGYEQYF.

The rearrangement links TRBV9 to TRBJ1-5; possible D gene TRBD1, 5 bases. Germline CDR1 SGDLS, CDR2 YYNGEE. V was shortened by 3 bases and J by 0 bases, with 10 bases between the two germline ends. The CDR3 length is 15 residues. The CDR3 DNA follows: TGTGCCAGCAGCGCGGACACCTATAGCAATCAGCCCCAGCATTTT. This codes for CASSADTYSNQPQHF.

This clone is labeled large (0.1 to 1%). The chain carries TRBV29-1 and TRBJ2-7, with 9 bases matching TRBD1. The CDR3 contains 16 residues. V shed 1 base and J 5 bases; nucleotides not matched to a gene: 12. The germline gives CDR1 SQVTM, CDR2 ANQGSEA. The CDR3 DNA sequence: TGCAGCGTTGAAGGTACAGGGACAGGGAGGTTCAACGAGCAGTACTTC. Encoded protein: CSVEGTGTGRFNEQYF.